This paragraph reports one T cell receptor beta chain. Blood, approximately 2.5 ml, was drawn per donor. TCRdb reanalyzed the 5' RACE reads and collapses them to one entry per CDR3 protein, without DNA. This sample's table reports about 85,000 distinct CDR3 sequences. The sample originates from a study of monozygotic twins with inflammatory bowel disease. This CDR3 has 14 residues. From germline, CDR1 is SGHVS and CDR2 FNYEAQ. This receptor was obtained from a human donor with ulcerative colitis or Crohn's disease, or a healthy co-twin of an affected twin (not recorded which). Sequenced sample: blood. This chain connects TRBV7-6 to TRBJ2-7. The CDR3 spells CASSFSGGSYEQYF. The whole variable domain, remainder taken from reference TRBV7-6 and TRBJ2-7, is GAGVSQSPRYKVTKRGQDVALRCDPISGHVSLYWYRQALGQGPEFLTYFNYEAQQDKSGLPNDRFSAERPEGSISTLTIQRTEQRDSAMYRCASSFSGGSYEQYFGPGTRLTVT.